The rows below give T cell receptor beta chains drawn from one sample of a study of blood T cell repertoires in COVID-19. Measured with immunoSEQ multiplex PCR; TCRdb has only the in-frame clones, and not every one. The table has a few hundred thousand clones, about 86% seen once. The specimen was PBMCs or T cells enriched from blood (not recorded which). Source of these receptors: a man aged 50 to 60 who had recovered from COVID-19. Each CDR3 is given with its conserved first and last residue. The order of the fields is D gene, CDR3 length, J gene, V gene, clone size, CDR3 DNA, CDR3 protein. A D gene is named only where the DNA matches it firmly. Clone size, where shown, is once, few, many, or a class for clones that have expanded.

>TRBD2|17|TRBJ2-3|TRBV2|.
TGTGCCACCAAAGGGACCAACTCCGGGACTATGACAGATACGCAGTATTTT
CATKGTNSGTMTDTQYF
>.|13|TRBJ1-2|TRBV12-3/TRBV12-4|once
TGTGCCAGCAGTCCAGGGTCGGTCTATGGCTACACCTTC
CASSPGSVYGYTF
>.|16|TRBJ1-2|TRBV19|.
TGTGCCAGTAGCATCACTACGGGACTTACGGGTGATGGCTACACCTTC
CASSITTGLTGDGYTF
>.|15|TRBJ1-2|TRBV10-3|.
TGTGCCATCAGTGAGAGCGACCGTAGTAGAGGGGGCTACACCTTC
CAISESDRSRGGYTF
>.|13|TRBJ2-1|TRBV11-3|.
TGTGCCAGCAGCTTAGTGGGGGGTTTCGAGCAGTTCTTC
CASSLVGGFEQFF
>.|13|TRBJ2-5|TRBV28|.
TGTGCCAGCCGCCAGGACCTAGGGGGGACCCAGTACTTC
CASRQDLGGTQYF
>TRBD2|19|TRBJ2-4|TRBV7-2|.
TGTGCCAGCTCCGTTGACCGGACTAGCGGGATGAGAGCCAAAAACATTCAGTACTTC
CASSVDRTSGMRAKNIQYF
>.|15|TRBJ2-1|TRBV5-1|.
TGCGCCAGCAGCTACCAGGAGGGCTCCTACAATGAGCAGTTCTTC
CASSYQEGSYNEQFF
>.|14|TRBJ1-6|TRBV7-3|.
TGTGCCAGCAGCTTAGGGGCGCTTGGGTCACCCCTCCACTTT
CASSLGALGSPLHF
>TRBD1|14|TRBJ2-1|TRBV19|.
TGTGCCAGTAGTACGACAGGGACCGGCAATGAGCAGTTCTTC
CASSTTGTGNEQFF
>TRBD1|14|TRBJ1-5|TRBV19|.
TGTGCCAGTAGTACAACAGGGGGGAGGCAGCCCCAGCATTTT
CASSTTGGRQPQHF
>.|12|TRBJ1-2|TRBV7-9|.
TGTGCCAGCAGCTTACTGGACTATGGCCACACCTTC
CASSLLDYGHTF
>TRBD2|16|TRBJ2-7|TRBV11-2|.
TGTGCCAGCAGCTTAGTGGGGGCGGGAGGTTTTTACGAGCAGTACTTC
CASSLVGAGGFYEQYF
>TRBD2|19|TRBJ2-3|TRBV27|.
TGTGCCGGCTTCTCCGGGACTAGCGGGAGACGCCCTCCCCCAGATACGCAGTATTTT
CAGFSGTSGRRPPPDTQYF
>.|19|TRBJ1-5|TRBV4-1|.
TGCGCCAGCACTTCAGGGGCCGGGCGAACAGGGTTTTTTGGTCAGCCCCAGCATTTT
CASTSGAGRTGFFGQPQHF
>.|15|TRBJ2-1|TRBV7-3|.
TGTGCCAGCAGCCTGGTTGGGCCCCCCTACAATGAGCAGTTCTTC
CASSLVGPPYNEQFF
>TRBD1|16|TRBJ1-6|TRBV11-2|.
TGTGCCAGCAGCTTACTAAGGGACAGGGGATATTCACCCCTCCACTTT
CASSLLRDRGYSPLHF
>.|13|TRBJ2-4|TRBV11-3|.
TGTGCCAGCAGCTTAGTTTCGAGCTCCATTCAGTACTTC
CASSLVSSSIQYF
>TRBD2|16|TRBJ2-1|TRBV28|.
TGTGCCAGCAGTCTCCCCCGAGGTAGCGGGAACTATGAGCAGTTCTTC
CASSLPRGSGNYEQFF
>TRBD1|15|TRBJ2-3|TRBV19|.
TGTGCCAGTAGTCTGGGACAGGGAAGCACAGATACGCAGTATTTT
CASSLGQGSTDTQYF
>.|13|TRBJ2-5|TRBV7-3|.
TGTGCCAGCAGCTTAAATCCCGGAGAGACCCAGTACTTC
CASSLNPGETQYF
>.|13|TRBJ2-5|TRBV30|.
TGTGCCTGGAGCTTACGGGGTGGAGAGACCCAGTACTTC
CAWSLRGGETQYF
>.|16|TRBJ1-1|TRBV19|.
TGTGCCAGTAGTCTCCGTGGGATTCGGCAGGGGACTGAAGCTTTCTTT
CASSLRGIRQGTEAFF
>.|11|TRBJ1-2|TRBV29-1|many
TGCAGCGTTGAATGGGCAAATGGCTACACCTTC
CSVEWANGYTF
>.|16|TRBJ2-7|TRBV14|.
TGTGCCAGCAGCCAAATGTTTGGAGGGTTGGGCTACGAGCAGTACTTC
CASSQMFGGLGYEQYF
>.|15|TRBJ1-5|TRBV5-1|.
TGCGCCAGCAGCTTGTTGGGGGCGCCGGATCAGCCCCAGCATTTT
CASSLLGAPDQPQHF
>TRBD1|16|TRBJ2-4|TRBV7-9|.
TGTGCCAGCAGCTGGGACAGGGACGGGCCCAAAAACATTCAGTACTTC
CASSWDRDGPKNIQYF
>TRBD2|17|TRBJ2-2|TRBV27|.
TGTGCCAGCAGTTCCCTAGCGGGGGCCAAGAACACCGGGGAGCTGTTTTTT
CASSSLAGAKNTGELFF
>TRBD2|15|TRBJ2-5|TRBV12-5|.
TGTGCTAGTGGTTTGGAAACTAGCGGGAGGTTGACCCAGTACTTC
CASGLETSGRLTQYF
>.|15|TRBJ1-2|TRBV7-9|.
TGTGCCAGCAGCCCAGAAGGGGGGGCGAGCTATGGCTACACCTTC
CASSPEGGASYGYTF
>TRBD2|18|TRBJ2-7|TRBV9|.
TGTGCCAGCAGCGTAGCATCGATTAGCGGGGGGTCACACTACGAGCAGTACTTC
CASSVASISGGSHYEQYF
>.|20|TRBJ2-1|TRBV21-1|.
TGTGCCAGCAGCAAAAGACCCGGTGCTAGCGGGAGGCCGGCACCCCTTGAGCAGTTCTTC
CASSKRPGASGRPAPLEQFF
>.|14|TRBJ1-5|TRBV6-5|.
TGTGCCAGCAGTCCCGTACCAGGGAATCAGCCCCAGCATTTT
CASSPVPGNQPQHF
>.|14|TRBJ1-1|TRBV6-5|.
TGTGCCAGCACAACCTCCGGAGGGGGGGCTGAAGCTTTCTTT
CASTTSGGGAEAFF
>TRBD2|14|TRBJ2-7|TRBV10-3|.
TGTGCCATCAGTGAGTGGCGGGAGAACTACGAGCAGTACTTC
CAISEWRENYEQYF
>.|13|TRBJ2-7|TRBV6-1|.
TGTGCCAGCAGTGACAACGCAGGCTACGAGCAGTACTTC
CASSDNAGYEQYF
>TRBD1|15|TRBJ2-5|TRBV7-6|.
TGTGCCAGCAGCTTAGGGGCAGGGGGCGCGGAGACCCAGTACTTC
CASSLGAGGAETQYF
>.|16|TRBJ2-5|TRBV28|.
TGTGCCAGCAGTCCTTTTCTAGGTGCCAACCAAGAGACCCAGTACTTC
CASSPFLGANQETQYF
>.|14|TRBJ2-2|TRBV9|.
TGTGCCAGCAGGATTCAGGGTGAGACCGGGGAGCTGTTTTTT
CASRIQGETGELFF
>TRBD2|15|TRBJ2-7|TRBV6-4|many
TGTGCCAGCAGTGACTCAGCGGGAGGCTCCTACGAGCAGTACTTC
CASSDSAGGSYEQYF
>TRBD2|17|TRBJ2-3|TRBV27|.
TGTGCCAGCAGTTACGGGACTAGCGGGAGGGCTGTCGATACGCAGTATTTT
CASSYGTSGRAVDTQYF